Sequencing of this TCR beta chain was carried out in a study of blood T cell repertoires in COVID-19. Those enrolled, adults aged roughly 18 to 100 years, came from roughly 22 US areas. Participants had their cohort set by participant-reported clinical history. Sequencing was performed with immunoSEQ multiplex PCR; in TCRdb, only in-frame clones are kept and a portion is missing. The repertoire holds hundreds of thousands of clones, with more than 70% as singletons. After removal of 5 bases from V and 0 bases from J, the junction contained 5 bases not matched to a gene. This CDR3 is built from 15 residues. Germline V gene sequence: CDR1 SGHRS, CDR2 YFSETQ.

The sequence derives from a young woman who had been exposed to COVID-19. The sequencing input was PBMCs or T cells enriched from blood (not recorded which). The chain employs TRBV5-1 and TRBJ1-3; 7 bases agree with TRBD1. The CDR3 protein is CASRGTEPSGNTIYF. The CDR3 region has the DNA TGCGCCAGCAGAGGGACAGAGCCCTCTGGAAACACCATATATTTT. Full variable domain (rest looked up from reference TRBV5-1 and TRBJ1-3): KAGVTQTPRYLIKTRGQQVTLSCSPISGHRSVSWYQQTPGQGLQFLFEYFSETQRNKGNFPGRFSGRQFSNSRSEMNVSTLELGDSALYLCASRGTEPSGNTIYFGEGSWLTVV.